This T cell receptor beta chain was observed in a study of blood T cell repertoires in COVID-19. As for the study in general: The samples span acute and convalescent COVID-19 from the United States, Italy and Spain. T cells, B-cell-depleted T cells, or PBMCs provided the cDNA or gDNA that served as material.

This clone was detected only once. Original processing notes: Quantification of nucleated cells was approximated via reference gene primer amplification. Using immunoSEQ multiplex PCR, the repertoire was profiled, and TCRdb retains in-frame clones only, with some absent. The DNA was the basis for D and trimming; V, J and clone size are from that table. The repertoire includes 100,000 to 150,000 clones, around 83% of them detected once, and approximately 12% sits in the top ten. The CDR3 length is 18 residues. Germline V gene data show CDR1 as LNHNV and CDR2 as YYDKDF (reference sequence). The V and J ends lost 1 base and 1 base, in that order; junction bases with no gene match: 9.

This receptor was taken from a man between 60 and 70 years old with acute or convalescent COVID-19. The V and J genes are TRBV15 and TRBJ1-3; 8 bases match TRBD1. Sequencing input: peripheral blood. This CDR3 is CATSRGLYRGTSGNTIYF. The CDR3 region has the DNA TGTGCCACCAGCAGAGGCTTGTACAGGGGGACTTCTGGAAACACCATATATTTT.